The 32 T cell receptor beta chains below all came from one sample that was sequenced in a study of T cell responses to AZD1222 COVID-19 vaccine. Measured with immunoSEQ multiplex PCR; TCRdb has only the in-frame clones, and not every one. This table holds some 98,000 clones, roughly 90% found once. The material was peripheral blood, obtained 28 days after the second AZD1222 dose. These receptors all come from an adult who received the AZD1222 COVID-19 vaccine.

The gene calls are TRBV6-5 and TRBJ2-7, with TRBD1 matching over 8 bases. In germline, CDR1 is MNHEY, CDR2 SVGAGI. The CDR3 has 13 residues. V lost 8 bases to trimming and J lost 3 bases; unmatched junction nucleotides: 6. CDR3 in amino acids: CASGGTGHYEQYF. For the CDR3, the DNA is TGTGCCAGCGGGGGGACAGGCCACTACGAGCAGTACTTC.

The chain combines TRBV7-2 with TRBJ2-2; D gene uncertain. The V gene lost 3 bases and the J gene lost 1 base, with 9 bases spanning the gap. This CDR3 has 15 amino acids. The germline gives CDR1 SGHTA, CDR2 FQGNSA. The DNA for the CDR3 is TGTGCCAGCAGCTTTGACGCTTTGAACACCGGGGAGCTGTTTTTT. It translates to CASSFDALNTGELFF.

This rearrangement joins TRBV3-1 (or the pseudogene TRBV3-2) to TRBJ2-7, with 8 bases lining up with TRBD2. In germline, CDR1 is LGHDT, CDR2 YNNKEL (reference sequence). The CDR3 covers 16 residues. V trimming: 3 bases; J trimming: 2 bases; junction bases outside the gene matches: 9. This CDR3 reads CASSHTTSGATYEQYF. The CDR3 DNA sequence: TGTGCCAGCAGCCACACCACTAGCGGCGCCACCTACGAGCAGTACTTC.

The chain is built from TRBV19 and TRBJ2-7; 12 bases match TRBD1. The ends lost 6 bases at V and 3 bases at J; junction bases unmatched: 18. Germline V CDR1 and CDR2: LNHDA, SQIVND (reference sequence). The CDR3 loop spans 19 amino acids. For the CDR3, the DNA is TGTGCCAGTAGGGAAACCGGGACAGGGGGCATTACCCTCGGCTACGAGCAGTACTTC. Amino acid sequence: CASRETGTGGITLGYEQYF.

The chain couples TRBV10-2 to TRBJ2-1; 12 bases fit TRBD2. V shed 8 bases, J shed 6 bases, and the junction held 2 bases outside the gene matches. The CDR3 covers 13 residues. Germline CDR1 and CDR2: WSHSY and SAAADI. CDR3 in DNA: TGCGCCAGCTCGACTAGCGGGAGCAATGAGCAGTTCTTC. It translates to CASSTSGSNEQFF.

V gene TRBV7-6 combines with J gene TRBJ2-1; 8 bases match TRBD2. With V trimmed by 4 bases and J by 0 bases, 8 bases remained unmatched. This CDR3 region has 17 residues. Germline loops: CDR1 SGHVS, CDR2 FNYEAQ. DNA for the CDR3: TGTGCCAGCAGCTGGAGCGCCGGGACTAGCTCCTACAATGAGCAGTTCTTC. Translated: CASSWSAGTSSYNEQFF.

In its sample, this clone was seen once. The rearrangement links TRBV29-1 to TRBJ2-3; 16 nucleotides line up with TRBD2. This CDR3 region has 15 residues. Germline CDR1 reads SQVTM; CDR2 reads ANQGSEA. The V and J ends lost 6 bases and 5 bases, in that order; junction bases with no gene match: 5. DNA of the CDR3: TGCAGCGTCGGGACTAGCGGGAGGGCCGGAGATACGCAGTATTTT. Its protein product is CSVGTSGRAGDTQYF.

This clone was picked up one time. The chain uses TRBV10-1 and TRBJ2-5; TRBD2 matches 8 bases. Germline V gene data show CDR1 as WNHNN and CDR2 as SYGVQD (reference sequence). Trimming removed 5 bases from V and 8 bases from J; junction bases left unmatched: 10. The CDR3 contains 14 residues. The CDR3 reads CASSLAPSGSTQYF. The CDR3 DNA reads TGCGCCAGCAGTCTCGCCCCCAGCGGGAGTACCCAGTACTTC.

This clone was picked up one time. The V and J genes are TRBV27 and TRBJ2-7; no clear D gene. With 3 bases removed from V and 0 bases from J, the gap between germline ends came to 6 bases. The CDR3 contains 13 residues. CDR1 is MNHEY and CDR2 is SMNVEV in the germline V gene (reference sequence). The CDR3 reads CASSFPDSYEQYF. The CDR3 region has the DNA TGTGCCAGCAGTTTCCCAGACTCCTACGAGCAGTACTTC.

In nucleotides, the CDR3 is TGTGCCAGCAGTTCCCGGACTAGAGGGGTTTTATCTGGGGCCAACGTCCTGACTTTC. This translates into CASSSRTRGVLSGANVLTF. The chain carries TRBV27 and TRBJ2-6; 7 bases are a match to TRBD2. The ends lost 4 bases at V and 1 base at J; junction bases unmatched: 13. The length of the CDR3 is 19 residues. Germline V gives CDR1 MNHEY, CDR2 SMNVEV (reference sequence).

The rearrangement uses TRBV4-2 and TRBJ2-7; unclear D gene. Trimming cost V 0 bases and J 6 bases, with 21 bases left between them. Germline V gives CDR1 LGHNA, CDR2 YNFKEQ. The CDR3 sequence is 17 residues long. The CDR3 DNA reads TGTGCCAGCAGCCAAGATACGAAGAAGCCCCCCTCCCCCGAGCAGTACTTC. This sequence encodes CASSQDTKKPPSPEQYF.

The V gene is TRBV11-2, the J gene TRBJ1-2; D gene ambiguous. V was shortened by 5 bases and J by 6 bases, with 16 bases between the two germline ends. CDR1 is SGHAT and CDR2 is FQNNGV in the germline V gene. The CDR3 contains 14 residues. The CDR3 region has the DNA TGTGCCAGCAGCGCGCGGGAGGGTAGGGATGGCTACACCTTC. It specifies CASSAREGRDGYTF.

This sequence joins TRBV3-1 (or the pseudogene TRBV3-2) and TRBJ1-2, with 7 bases fitting TRBD1. Germline V gene lookup returns CDR1 LGHDT and CDR2 YNNKEL (reference sequence). The J segment lost 3 bases and the V segment lost 3 bases, leaving 1 base of the junction unmatched. The CDR3 loop spans 13 amino acids. CDR3 loop: CASSHGTDYGYTF. DNA for the CDR3: TGTGCCAGCAGCCATGGGACAGACTATGGCTACACCTTC.

The rearrangement joins TRBV30 to TRBJ1-2; D gene ambiguous. CDR1 is GTSNPN, CDR2 SVGIG, per germline (reference sequence). The CDR3 consists of 15 residues. Trimming pared 3 bases from V and 7 bases from J, leaving 21 bases between. The CDR3 nucleotides read TGTGCCTGGAGACTCATCACGGGCGCGACTAGTGGCTACACCTTC. Its translation: CAWRLITGATSGYTF.

This clone was seen just once. The rearrangement uses TRBV5-1 and TRBJ2-5, with 8 bases fitting TRBD2. CDR1 is SGHRS, CDR2 YFSETQ, per germline. The junction had 6 bases not matched to a gene; V was cut back by 4 bases and J by 4 bases. The CDR3 covers 14 residues. This chain's CDR3 is CASSQPGLGETQYF. CDR3 in DNA: TGCGCCAGCAGCCAGCCGGGACTAGGAGAGACCCAGTACTTC.

The chain employs TRBV27 and TRBJ2-7; D is unresolved. This CDR3 is built from 15 residues. Trimming took 5 bases from V and 2 from J, leaving 16 bases between them. Germline assignment: CDR1 MNHEY and CDR2 SMNVEV (reference sequence). The CDR3 reads CASSPSLAETYEQYF. In DNA, the CDR3 is TGTGCCAGCAGTCCCTCTCTCGCGGAGACCTACGAGCAGTACTTC.

The chain joins TRBV10-1 to TRBJ1-5; D perhaps matches TRBD1 (5 bases). CDR1 WNHNN and CDR2 SYGVQD come from the germline V gene (reference sequence). The length of the CDR3 is 16 residues. V lost 4 bases and J 0 bases, leaving 13 bases between the germline ends. The CDR3 reads CASSGRGTDSNQPQHF. CDR3 DNA sequence: TGCGCCAGCAGTGGAAGAGGGACTGATAGCAATCAGCCCCAGCATTTT.

DNA for the CDR3: TGTGCCAGCTCACCGTCTGGCGGGAGGGTAAACGAGCAGTACTTC. It specifies CASSPSGGRVNEQYF. J is TRBJ2-7 and V is TRBV18; 9 bases match TRBD2. After removal of 3 bases from V and 5 bases from J, the junction contained 8 bases not matched to a gene. The CDR3 length is 15 residues. Per the germline V gene, CDR1 is KGHSH and CDR2 is LQKENI.

The chain employs TRBV5-1 and TRBJ2-7; 10 nucleotides agree with TRBD1. Germline CDR1 SGHRS, CDR2 YFSETQ. The CDR3 loop spans 15 amino acids. After removal of 4 bases from V and 5 bases from J, the junction contained 9 bases not matched to a gene. The CDR3 sequence: CASSLRQGAANEQYF. The CDR3 nucleotides are TGCGCCAGCAGCCTTCGACAGGGGGCGGCTAACGAGCAGTACTTC. The variable domain in full, with the rest retrieved from reference TRBV5-1 and TRBJ2-7, is KAGVTQTPRYLIKTRGQQVTLSCSPISGHRSVSWYQQTPGQGLQFLFEYFSETQRNKGNFPGRFSGRQFSNSRSEMNVSTLELGDSALYLCASSLRQGAANEQYFGPGTRLTVT.

The chain joins TRBV19 to TRBJ2-7, with 7 bases fitting TRBD1. V lost 5 bases, J lost 3 bases, and 4 bases stayed unmatched. Germline CDR1 is LNHDA and CDR2 is SQIVND (reference sequence). The CDR3 runs to 13 residues. The chain's CDR3 is CASSSSGGYEQYF. DNA of the CDR3: TGTGCCAGTAGTTCCTCAGGGGGCTACGAGCAGTACTTC.

The rearrangement links TRBV5-4 to TRBJ1-2, with D possibly TRBD1 on 6 matching bases. V lost 4 bases and J lost 6, with 13 bases in between. The V gene's germline CDR1 is SGHNT and CDR2 YYREEE (reference sequence). CDR3 length: 13 amino acids. CDR3 coding DNA: TGTGCCAGCAGCCAACCCGACAGGCATGGCTACACCTTC. This codes for CASSQPDRHGYTF.

The gene calls are TRBV11-2 and TRBJ1-3; 7 bases agree with TRBD1. The CDR3 covers 15 residues. The J segment lost 2 bases and the V segment lost 5 bases, leaving 6 bases of the junction unmatched. Germline V gene lookup returns CDR1 SGHAT and CDR2 FQNNGV. CDR3 coding DNA: TGTGCCAGCAGCCGTACAGGGGACGCTGGAAACACCATATATTTT. Protein: CASSRTGDAGNTIYF.

This clone appeared a few times. The chain is built from TRBV5-1 and TRBJ1-6, with D maybe TRBD1 (5 bases). The CDR3 extends over 17 amino acids. The V end was cut by 3 bases, the J end by 0 bases, with 13 bases between. CDR1 SGHRS and CDR2 YFSETQ come from the germline V gene. The CDR3 sequence is CASSSGLAGSYNSPLHF. CDR3 nucleotides: TGCGCCAGCAGCTCGGGACTCGCGGGCTCCTATAATTCACCCCTCCACTTT.

The V call is TRBV5-4, the J call TRBJ2-7, with no clear D. This CDR3 has 13 residues. The germline CDR1 and CDR2 sequences are SGHNT and YYREEE (reference sequence). V lost 2 bases and J lost 1, with 7 bases in between. CDR3 nucleotide sequence: TGTGCCAGCAGCTTCGACTTATCCTACGAGCAGTACTTC. It yields the protein CASSFDLSYEQYF.

The chain carries TRBV6-5 and TRBJ2-1; 10 nucleotides match TRBD2. There are 14 residues in the CDR3. V shed 6 bases, J shed 10 bases, and the junction held 9 bases outside the gene matches. CDR1 is MNHEY, CDR2 SVGAGI, per germline. The CDR3 sequence is CASREGLARTEQFF. The CDR3 coding sequence is TGTGCCAGCAGGGAGGGACTAGCGCGAACCGAGCAGTTCTTC.

V is TRBV7-9 and J is TRBJ1-2, with D tentatively TRBD1 (6 bases). V lost 3 bases and J 2 bases, leaving 13 bases between the germline ends. CDR3 length equals 15 residues. Germline lookup yields CDR1 SEHNR and CDR2 FQNEAQ (reference sequence). CDR3 in DNA: TGTGCCAGCAGCTTCACACCCGGGACAAACTATGGCTACACCTTC. Encoded protein: CASSFTPGTNYGYTF.

The V gene is TRBV28, the J gene TRBJ1-5, with a weak D call TRBD1 (5 bases). The CDR3 contains 17 residues. Germline V gene data show CDR1 as MDHEN and CDR2 as SYDVKM. V gave up 3 bases and J gave up 3 bases, with 18 bases separating them. Here the CDR3 DNA reads TGTGCCAGCAGTTTTATCATCTGGGGGTCGGACAATCAGCCCCAGCATTTT. Translation gives CASSFIIWGSDNQPQHF.

The V and J genes are TRBV28 and TRBJ1-4; 8 nucleotides match TRBD1. The CDR3 has 16 residues. J gave up 3 bases and V 6 bases, and 9 bases lay outside the gene matches. Germline lookup yields CDR1 MDHEN and CDR2 SYDVKM. DNA for the CDR3: TGTGCCAGCAGGAAGAACAGGGGGAGGTCTAATGAAAAACTGTTTTTT. Translated: CASRKNRGRSNEKLFF.

J is TRBJ2-7 and V is TRBV5-4; 8 nucleotides agree with TRBD2. This CDR3 region has 16 residues. CDR1 is SGHNT, CDR2 YYREEE, per germline (reference sequence). Losses at the gene ends were 1 base for V and 2 bases for J; bases not matched to a gene: 8. The CDR3 DNA reads as TGTGCCAGCAGCTTGCTTACCGGGAGGGTGACCTACGAGCAGTACTTC. Its protein product is CASSLLTGRVTYEQYF.

This clone was counted a single time. In DNA form, the CDR3 reads TGTGCCATCAAATTGGGGGCTAGCGGGAGCCACAATGAGCAGTTCTTC. Its protein product is CAIKLGASGSHNEQFF. The chain recombines TRBV10-3 with TRBJ2-1, with 10 bases fitting TRBD2. The CDR3 length is 16 residues. The V gene's germline CDR1 is ENHRY and CDR2 SYGVKD. The V gene end was trimmed by 7 bases and the J gene end by 5 bases; junction bases not matched to a gene: 11.

This clone was detected once. The J gene is TRBJ2-7, the V gene TRBV28; D tentatively reads TRBD1 or TRBD2 (5 bases each). This CDR3 has 14 residues. V gave up 6 bases and J gave up 5 bases, with 17 bases separating them. CDR1 and CDR2 from the germline V gene are MDHEN and SYDVKM. The CDR3: CASSPPWGSNEQYF. DNA for the CDR3: TGTGCCAGCAGCCCCCCCTGGGGGAGTAACGAGCAGTACTTC.

The chain joins TRBV11-2 to TRBJ2-1; tentatively, D is TRBD2 (6 bases). Per the germline V gene, CDR1 is SGHAT and CDR2 is FQNNGV. This CDR3 has 14 amino acids. The V end lost 2 bases, the J end lost 9 bases, and 14 bases lay between the germline ends. The CDR3 region is CASSLWVGSGEQFF. As DNA, the CDR3 is TGTGCCAGCAGCTTATGGGTCGGGAGTGGTGAGCAGTTCTTC.